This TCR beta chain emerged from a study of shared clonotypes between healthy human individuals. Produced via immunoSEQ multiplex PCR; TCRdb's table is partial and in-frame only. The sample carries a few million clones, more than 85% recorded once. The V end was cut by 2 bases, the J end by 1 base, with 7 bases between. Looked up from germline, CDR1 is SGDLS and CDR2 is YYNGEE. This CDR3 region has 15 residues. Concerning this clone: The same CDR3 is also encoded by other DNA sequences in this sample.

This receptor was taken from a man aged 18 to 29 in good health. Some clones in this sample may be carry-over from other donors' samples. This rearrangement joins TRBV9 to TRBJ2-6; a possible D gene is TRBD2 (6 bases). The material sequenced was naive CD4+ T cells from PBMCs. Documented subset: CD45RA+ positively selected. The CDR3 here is CASSVAGSGANVLTF. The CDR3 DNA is TGTGCCAGCAGCGTTGCGGGGTCTGGGGCCAACGTCCTGACTTTC.